This is a list of T cell receptor beta chains from one sample in a study of blood T cell repertoires in COVID-19. Libraries were prepared by immunoSEQ multiplex PCR; TCRdb keeps only in-frame clonotypes and omits some of them. The sample has about 33,000 clones, approximately 80% seen once. The material sequenced was peripheral blood. These receptors all stem from a man at least 80 years old with acute or convalescent COVID-19. The CDR3 runs from the conserved cysteine through the conserved F or W. D genes are given only for firm matches. The size of a clone is reported for some rows only, either as once, few or many, or as a class for expanded clones.

cdr3_length: 16; v_call: TRBV21-1; d_call: NA; j_call: TRBJ1-2; clone_size: NA; cdr3_nt: TGTGCCAGCAGCAAAGTACTCGGACAGGGGGACTATGGCTACACCTTC; cdr3_aa: CASSKVLGQGDYGYTF
cdr3_length: 11; v_call: TRBV3-1/TRBV3-2; d_call: NA; j_call: TRBJ1-1; clone_size: few; cdr3_nt: TGTGCCAGCAGCTATCACACTGAAGCTTTCTTT; cdr3_aa: CASSYHTEAFF
cdr3_length: 16; v_call: TRBV4-3; d_call: NA; j_call: TRBJ1-6; clone_size: NA; cdr3_nt: TGCGCCAGCAGCCAAGACCCGTACAGCTTCAGTTCACCCCTCCACTTT; cdr3_aa: CASSQDPYSFSSPLHF
cdr3_length: 15; v_call: TRBV5-6; d_call: NA; j_call: TRBJ2-7; clone_size: once; cdr3_nt: TGTGCCAGCGGAAGGCGTGAAACCCCCGTGGAGGGGCAGTACTTC; cdr3_aa: CASGRRETPVEGQYF
cdr3_length: 15; v_call: TRBV5-1; d_call: TRBD1; j_call: TRBJ2-5; clone_size: NA; cdr3_nt: TGCGCCAGCAGCGGAAAGGACAGGGGGCAAGAGACCCAGTACTTC; cdr3_aa: CASSGKDRGQETQYF
cdr3_length: 15; v_call: TRBV19; d_call: TRBD1; j_call: TRBJ2-7; clone_size: NA; cdr3_nt: TGTGCCAGTAGTGCCCGGGACAGGGGATTCTACGAGCAGTACTTC; cdr3_aa: CASSARDRGFYEQYF
cdr3_length: 15; v_call: TRBV3-1/TRBV3-2; d_call: TRBD2; j_call: TRBJ2-7; clone_size: NA; cdr3_nt: TGTGCCAGCAGCCCTCGACTAGCGGGGGCAGGAGAGCAGTACTTC; cdr3_aa: CASSPRLAGAGEQYF
cdr3_length: 14; v_call: TRBV12-5; d_call: TRBD1; j_call: TRBJ1-2; clone_size: NA; cdr3_nt: TGTGCTAGTGGTTTACCGGGACAGGGTTATGGCTACACCTTC; cdr3_aa: CASGLPGQGYGYTF
cdr3_length: 14; v_call: TRBV11-3; d_call: NA; j_call: TRBJ1-4; clone_size: NA; cdr3_nt: TGTGCCAGCAGCAAAACAGGGCTCGGGGAAAAACTGTTTTTT; cdr3_aa: CASSKTGLGEKLFF
cdr3_length: 15; v_call: TRBV12-5; d_call: NA; j_call: TRBJ2-7; clone_size: NA; cdr3_nt: TGTGCTAGTGGTACTTCCCGGACGAGGGGGGGGGAGCAGTACTTC; cdr3_aa: CASGTSRTRGGEQYF
cdr3_length: 15; v_call: TRBV7-2; d_call: NA; j_call: TRBJ1-6; clone_size: NA; cdr3_nt: TGTGCCAGCAGCTTAGCCCAGGCTAATAATTCACCCCTCCACTTT; cdr3_aa: CASSLAQANNSPLHF
cdr3_length: 16; v_call: TRBV19; d_call: NA; j_call: TRBJ2-7; clone_size: NA; cdr3_nt: TGTGCCAGTAGTTCCATATTACAGGCTGCTTGGTACGAGCAGTACTTC; cdr3_aa: CASSSILQAAWYEQYF
cdr3_length: 14; v_call: TRBV6-5; d_call: TRBD1; j_call: TRBJ2-2; clone_size: NA; cdr3_nt: TGTGCCAGCAGTTACTCGACAGGGGCCGGGGAGCTGTTTTTT; cdr3_aa: CASSYSTGAGELFF
cdr3_length: 14; v_call: TRBV7-9; d_call: NA; j_call: TRBJ1-2; clone_size: NA; cdr3_nt: TGTGCCAGCAGCTTATCCCTCCAGGGTTCTGGCTACACCTTC; cdr3_aa: CASSLSLQGSGYTF
cdr3_length: 17; v_call: TRBV19; d_call: TRBD2; j_call: TRBJ2-3; clone_size: NA; cdr3_nt: TGTGCCAGTAGTCCTACGGGGACTAGCGGGGGCACAGATACGCAGTATTTT; cdr3_aa: CASSPTGTSGGTDTQYF
cdr3_length: 16; v_call: TRBV3-1/TRBV3-2; d_call: TRBD1; j_call: TRBJ2-4; clone_size: NA; cdr3_nt: TGTGCCAGCAGCAACCGGGACAGACTAGCCAAAAACATTCAGTACTTC; cdr3_aa: CASSNRDRLAKNIQYF
cdr3_length: 14; v_call: TRBV5-5; d_call: TRBD2; j_call: TRBJ2-5; clone_size: NA; cdr3_nt: TGTGCCAGCAGCCCTAGCGGGGGAAAGGAGACCCAGTACTTC; cdr3_aa: CASSPSGGKETQYF
cdr3_length: 18; v_call: TRBV7-8; d_call: NA; j_call: TRBJ2-3; clone_size: NA; cdr3_nt: TGTGCCAGCAGCTTTTACTACGTTCGACGGGGGGCCTCAGATACGCAGTATTTT; cdr3_aa: CASSFYYVRRGASDTQYF
cdr3_length: 14; v_call: TRBV6-5; d_call: NA; j_call: TRBJ1-1; clone_size: NA; cdr3_nt: TGTGCCAGCAGTTACTCGACAGGGAACACTGAAGCTTTCTTT; cdr3_aa: CASSYSTGNTEAFF
cdr3_length: 17; v_call: TRBV30; d_call: TRBD1; j_call: TRBJ1-5; clone_size: NA; cdr3_nt: TGTGCCTGGAGTCTCCCGACAGGGGGCATTGGCAATCAGCCCCAGCATTTT; cdr3_aa: CAWSLPTGGIGNQPQHF
cdr3_length: 15; v_call: TRBV30; d_call: NA; j_call: TRBJ1-6; clone_size: NA; cdr3_nt: TGTGCCTGGCTTGGACAGAGAACCTATAATTCACCCCTCCACTTT; cdr3_aa: CAWLGQRTYNSPLHF
cdr3_length: 15; v_call: TRBV3-1/TRBV3-2; d_call: NA; j_call: TRBJ1-6; clone_size: NA; cdr3_nt: TGTGCCAGCAGCCAAGACTGGGGCTGGAATTCACCCCTCCACTTT; cdr3_aa: CASSQDWGWNSPLHF
cdr3_length: 15; v_call: TRBV19; d_call: TRBD1; j_call: TRBJ2-7; clone_size: few; cdr3_nt: TGTGCCAGTAGTGCCGAGGGACAGAGCTCCTACGAGCAGTACTTC; cdr3_aa: CASSAEGQSSYEQYF
cdr3_length: 16; v_call: TRBV19; d_call: NA; j_call: TRBJ2-5; clone_size: NA; cdr3_nt: TGTGCCAGTAGGGCAGGGATTACAAGGTCGGGAGAGACCCAGTACTTC; cdr3_aa: CASRAGITRSGETQYF